This TCR beta chain was documented in a study of T cell responses to AZD1222 COVID-19 vaccine (dated by TCRdb to about 2021). Context from the whole study: TCR sequencing was performed for 230 to 250 trial participants, of whom some 200 were given two doses of AZD1222 and approximately 26 were given two doses of MenACWY control vaccine. Enrollment into the trials was organized by age into subgroups of 18-55, 56-69 and 70-plus years, and those subgroups contained about 160, 30 and 59 TCR-sequenced participants, respectively. Beyond this particular receptor, the publication reports: Because no day 14 peak-response samples were available, the repertoires could be characterized only after the peak T cell response. Participants were mostly white British and included more females than males, and it was suggested by the authors that clonal diversity may have been underestimated. Only six AZD1222 recipients were SARS-CoV-2 seropositive at baseline, limiting conclusions about previously exposed vaccinees. The 56-69-year group was small, and its depth increase did not reach significance, likely because of low power. Reportedly, close to half of the unique spike-specific TCRs recognized epitopes lying outside the regions that are mutated in the B.1.351 and B.1.1.7 variants. Spike-specific TCR breadth and depth rose significantly after two AZD1222 doses compared with day 0 and with MenACWY recipients. The vaccine-associated CD4 TCRs covered the entire spike protein, and the dominant responses fell in regions 160-218 and 743-854.

The CDR3 holds 17 amino acids from the cysteine to the phenylalanine. The kept DNA is CDR3 alone, 51 bases in frame from the first base. Relative to germline, V is 1 base shorter and J is 11 bases shorter, with 26 bases between their ends. CDR1 and CDR2, looked up from the germline V gene, are MDHEN and SYDVKM. Concerning this clone itself: The antigen this receptor binds is unknown. Qualities for individual bases were not recorded, and no much larger clone is one base off.

In the paper's terms, the time point label means: about 28 days (+/-7) after the second vaccine dose. Because spike-specific TCR depth and breadth did not differ between the two schedules, AZD1222 recipients who got a second dose at roughly 4 weeks were pooled with those who got a second dose at roughly 12 weeks. Vaccinee samples came from UK trials COV001 and COV002, including a single-blind randomized controlled phase 2/3 trial of AZD1222 (ChAdOx1 nCoV-19) in healthy adults. For TCRbeta chain sequencing, PBMC samples were collected from trial participants at day 0 and at day 28 after the second dose. The CDR3 regions of human TCRbeta chains were subjected to immunosequencing. Processing in the source paper ran as follows. TCRs in the repertoires were matched against a reference library of SARS-CoV-2-specific TCRs that had been generated with the MIRA antigen-specificity platform. Breadth was defined as the fraction of unique TCRs that were SARS-CoV-2-associated. Depth was defined as the fraction of total T cells that were SARS-CoV-2-associated. Using the MIRA data, each spike-specific TCR was assigned both to the spike region to which the TCR was reactive and to a CD4 or CD8 class. Log10-transformed breadth and depth values were compared by one-way ANOVA with Sidak's multiple comparisons tests. Sourced from immuneACCESS, this table was stored by TCRdb with only in-frame sequences that have V and J called. A share of the clones is absent; for the studies checked, an unresolved V gene accounts for under half, and the remainder has no known explanation. V and J calls and clone size come straight from that table; D and trimming were deduced from the DNA. Across this sample there are over 150,000 clones, with roughly 90% seen only once. Together, the top ten hold approximately 3.7% of the sample.

This sample comprised peripheral blood, obtained 28 days after the second AZD1222 dose. Rearrangement joined TRBV28 to TRBJ1-1; the D gene is perhaps TRBD1, on 5 matching bases. The sequence was obtained from an adult who received the AZD1222 COVID-19 vaccine. The CDR3 sequence is CASSLLAGERRGTEAFF. In nucleotides, the sequence is TGTGCCAGCAGTTTATTGGCGGGGGAACGGAGGGGAACGGAGGCTTTCTTT.